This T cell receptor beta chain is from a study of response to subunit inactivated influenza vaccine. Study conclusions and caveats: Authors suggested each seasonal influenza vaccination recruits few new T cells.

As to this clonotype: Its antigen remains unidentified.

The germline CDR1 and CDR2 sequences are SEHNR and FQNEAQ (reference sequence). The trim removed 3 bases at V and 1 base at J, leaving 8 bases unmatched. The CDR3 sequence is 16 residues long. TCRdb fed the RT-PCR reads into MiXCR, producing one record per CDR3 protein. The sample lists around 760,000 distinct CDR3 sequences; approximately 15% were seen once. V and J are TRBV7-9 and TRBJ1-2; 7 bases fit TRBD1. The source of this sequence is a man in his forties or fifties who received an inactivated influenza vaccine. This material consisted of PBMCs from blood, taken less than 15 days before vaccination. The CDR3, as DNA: TGTGCCAGCAGCTTTCCCGGACAGGATATTAACTATGGCTACACCTTC. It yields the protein CASSFPGQDINYGYTF. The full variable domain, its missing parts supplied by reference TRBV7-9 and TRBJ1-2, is DTGVSQNPRHKITKRGQNVTFRCDPISEHNRLYWYRQTLGQGPEFLTYFQNEAQLEKSRLLSDRFSAERPKGSFSTLEIQRTEQGDSAMYLCASSFPGQDINYGYTFGSGTRLTVV.